This T cell receptor (beta chain) was observed in a study of blood T cell repertoires in COVID-19. The overall study: Material from acute and convalescent COVID-19 was sourced from the United States, Italy and Spain.

Trimming left V 3 bases short and J 1 base short, with 15 bases between. CDR3 length: 16 residues. The germline CDR1 and CDR2 sequences are LGHDT and YNNKEL (reference sequence). This clone appeared a few times. Here immunoSEQ multiplex PCR was the method, and the copy in TCRdb shows in-frame clones only, minus some. The sample records under 200,000 clones, 88% being singletons. J is TRBJ1-1 and V is TRBV3-1 (or the pseudogene TRBV3-2); D is unclear. The TCR sequence derives from a young man with active or convalescent COVID-19. Sequencing used peripheral blood. The CDR3 DNA follows: TGTGCCAGCAGCCAGGAGGACCGACGGAGGAACACTGAAGCTTTCTTT. This codes for CASSQEDRRRNTEAFF.